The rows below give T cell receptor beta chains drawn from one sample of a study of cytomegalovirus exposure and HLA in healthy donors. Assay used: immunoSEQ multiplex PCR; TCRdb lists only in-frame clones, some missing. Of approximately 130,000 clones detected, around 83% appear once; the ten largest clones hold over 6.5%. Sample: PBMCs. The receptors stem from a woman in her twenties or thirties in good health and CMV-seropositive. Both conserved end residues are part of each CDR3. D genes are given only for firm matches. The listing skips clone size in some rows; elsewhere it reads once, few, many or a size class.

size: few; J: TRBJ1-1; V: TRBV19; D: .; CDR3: CASRRGDNTEAFF; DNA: TGTGCCAGCCGCCGCGGGGATAACACTGAAGCTTTCTTT
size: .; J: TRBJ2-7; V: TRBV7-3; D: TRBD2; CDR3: CASSRGLAGPREQYF; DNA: TGTGCCAGCAGCCGTGGACTAGCGGGGCCGAGAGAGCAGTACTTC
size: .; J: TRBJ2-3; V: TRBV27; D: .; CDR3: CASRTGSTDTQYF; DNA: TGTGCCAGCAGAACAGGGAGCACAGATACGCAGTATTTT
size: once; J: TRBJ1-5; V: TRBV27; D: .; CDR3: CASSLGQGNQPQHF; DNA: TGTGCCAGCAGTTTAGGACAAGGCAATCAGCCCCAGCATTTT
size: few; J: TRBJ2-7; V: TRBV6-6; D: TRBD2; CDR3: CASSYDLAGYEQYF; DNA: TGTGCCAGCAGTTACGATCTAGCGGGATACGAGCAGTACTTC
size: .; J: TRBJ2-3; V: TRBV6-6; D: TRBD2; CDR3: CAGSGGPRTTDTQYF; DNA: TGTGCCGGGTCGGGGGGTCCCCGGACCACAGATACGCAGTATTTT
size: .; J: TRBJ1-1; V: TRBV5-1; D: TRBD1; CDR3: CASSLPGQGAKAFF; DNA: TGCGCCAGCAGCTTGCCGGGACAGGGGGCAAAAGCTTTCTTT
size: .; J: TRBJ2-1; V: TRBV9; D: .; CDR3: CASSPGGTYNEQFF; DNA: TGTGCCAGCAGCCCCGGGGGAACCTACAATGAGCAGTTCTTC
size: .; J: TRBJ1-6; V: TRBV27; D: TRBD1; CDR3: CASSLRGGGTLHF; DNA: TGTGCCAGCAGTTTAAGAGGGGGCGGGACCCTCCACTTT
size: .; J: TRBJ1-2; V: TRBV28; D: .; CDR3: CASSRQNPYGYTF; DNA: TGTGCCAGCAGTCGACAGAACCCCTATGGCTACACCTTC
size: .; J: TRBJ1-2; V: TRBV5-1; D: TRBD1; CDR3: CASSKGQGGYGYTF; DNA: TGCGCCAGCAGCAAGGGACAGGGCGGCTATGGCTACACCTTC
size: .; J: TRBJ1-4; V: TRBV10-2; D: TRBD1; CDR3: CASSEQYGTGLEKLFF; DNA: TGCGCCAGCAGTGAGCAGTACGGGACAGGGCTTGAAAAACTGTTTTTT
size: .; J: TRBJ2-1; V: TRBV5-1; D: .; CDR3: CASSSPAYNEQFF; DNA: TGCGCCAGCAGCTCACCGGCCTACAATGAGCAGTTCTTC
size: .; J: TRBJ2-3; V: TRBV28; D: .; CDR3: CASVRDTSTDTQYF; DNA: TGTGCCAGTGTAAGGGACACCAGCACAGATACGCAGTATTTT
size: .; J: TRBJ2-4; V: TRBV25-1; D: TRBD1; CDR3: CASSELGSGDRVSNIQYF; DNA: TGTGCCAGCAGTGAATTAGGGTCTGGGGACAGGGTTTCGAACATTCAGTACTTC
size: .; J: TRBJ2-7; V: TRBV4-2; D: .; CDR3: CASSQEEGAAYEQYF; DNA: TGTGCCAGCAGCCAAGAGGAGGGGGCGGCATACGAGCAGTACTTC
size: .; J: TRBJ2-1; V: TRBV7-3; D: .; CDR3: CASSPGNEQFF; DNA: TGTGCCAGCAGCCCCGGGAATGAGCAGTTCTTC
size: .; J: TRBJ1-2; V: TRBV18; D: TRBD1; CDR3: CASSPGQLPNYGYTF; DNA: TGTGCCAGCTCACCGGGACAGCTACCCAACTATGGCTACACCTTC
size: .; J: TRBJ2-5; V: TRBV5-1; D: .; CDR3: CASSGGVGGGGQETQYF; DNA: TGCGCCAGCAGCGGCGGGGTAGGGGGGGGCGGCCAAGAGACCCAGTACTTC
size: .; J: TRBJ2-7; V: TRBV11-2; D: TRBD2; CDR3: CASSRRTSGGAEEQYF; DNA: TGTGCCAGCAGCCGCCGGACTAGCGGGGGGGCAGAAGAGCAGTACTTC
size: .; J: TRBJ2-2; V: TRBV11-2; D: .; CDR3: CASSLLYTGELFF; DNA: TGTGCCAGCAGCCTTTTGTACACCGGGGAGCTGTTTTTT
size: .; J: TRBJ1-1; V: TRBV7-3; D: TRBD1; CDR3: CASSPTGGTEAFF; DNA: TGTGCCAGCAGCCCGACAGGGGGAACTGAAGCTTTCTTT
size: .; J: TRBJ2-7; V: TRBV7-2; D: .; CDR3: CASSPRGPTYEQYF; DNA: TGTGCCAGCAGCCCCAGGGGCCCAACCTACGAGCAGTACTTC
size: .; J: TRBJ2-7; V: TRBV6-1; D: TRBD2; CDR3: CASSEAGGDYEQYF; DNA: TGTGCCAGCAGTGAGGCCGGGGGGGACTACGAGCAGTACTTC
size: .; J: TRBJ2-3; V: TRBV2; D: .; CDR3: CASSETATDTQYF; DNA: TGTGCCAGCAGTGAAACCGCGACAGATACGCAGTATTTT
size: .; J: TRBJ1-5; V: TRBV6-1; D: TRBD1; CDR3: CASSTDRGVQPQHF; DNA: TGTGCCAGCAGTACCGACAGGGGGGTTCAGCCCCAGCATTTT
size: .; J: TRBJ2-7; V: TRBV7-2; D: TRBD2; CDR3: CASSRQRGSYEQYF; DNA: TGTGCCAGCAGCAGACAGCGGGGCTCCTACGAGCAGTACTTC
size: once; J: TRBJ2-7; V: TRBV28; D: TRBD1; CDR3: CASSFDRGRREQYF; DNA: TGTGCCAGCAGTTTCGACAGGGGGCGAAGGGAGCAGTACTTC
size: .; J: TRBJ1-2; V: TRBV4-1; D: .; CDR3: CASSLAVHRNYGYTF; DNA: TGCGCCAGCAGCCTGGCAGTTCACCGTAACTATGGCTACACCTTC
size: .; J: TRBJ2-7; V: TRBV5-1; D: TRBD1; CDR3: CASSPQGDYEQYF; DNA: TGCGCCAGCAGTCCACAGGGGGACTACGAGCAGTACTTC
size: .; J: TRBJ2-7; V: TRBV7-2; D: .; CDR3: CASSLWTTEQYF; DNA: TGTGCCAGCAGCTTGTGGACTACCGAGCAGTACTTC
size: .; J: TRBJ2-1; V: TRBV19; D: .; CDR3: CASSIGEQQRYNEQFF; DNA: TGTGCCAGTAGTATAGGGGAGCAGCAGCGATACAATGAGCAGTTCTTC
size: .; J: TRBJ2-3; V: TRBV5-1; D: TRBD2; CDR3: CASSLGLAGDTQYF; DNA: TGCGCCAGCAGCTTGGGACTAGCGGGAGATACGCAGTATTTT
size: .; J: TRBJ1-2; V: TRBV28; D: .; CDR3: CASSWRGAYGYTF; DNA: TGTGCCAGCAGTTGGCGGGGAGCCTATGGCTACACCTTC
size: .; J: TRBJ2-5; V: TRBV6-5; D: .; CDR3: CASRRGKLAETQYF; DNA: TGTGCCAGCAGGAGGGGGAAGTTGGCCGAGACCCAGTACTTC
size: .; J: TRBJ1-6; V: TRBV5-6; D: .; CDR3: CASSPGTGGSPLHF; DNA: TGTGCCAGCAGCCCCGGGACGGGGGGTTCACCCCTCCACTTT
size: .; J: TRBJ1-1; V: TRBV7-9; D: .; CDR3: CASSLGGVTEAFF; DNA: TGTGCCAGCAGCTTAGGAGGTGTGACTGAAGCTTTCTTT